The rows below give T cell receptor beta chains drawn from one sample of a study of cytomegalovirus exposure and HLA in healthy donors. The method was immunoSEQ multiplex PCR; TCRdb's version includes in-frame clones alone and lacks a portion of them. The repertoire holds more than 150,000 clones, more than 75% seen once, with 1.5% in the top ten. Sequencing input: PBMCs. The source of these receptors is a man between 40 and 49 years old in good health and CMV-seronegative. Each CDR3 is given with its conserved first and last residue. Each record gives: clone size, J gene, D gene, V gene, CDR3 protein, CDR3 DNA. A D gene is named only where the DNA matches it firmly. Expanded clones get a size class; other rows say once, few or many, or leave the size out.

clone size: -
J gene: TRBJ1-5
D gene: -
V gene: TRBV16
CDR3 protein: CASSQGLSNQPQHF
CDR3 DNA: TGTGCCAGCAGCCAAGGGCTTAGCAATCAGCCCCAGCATTTT

clone size: -
J gene: TRBJ1-1
D gene: -
V gene: TRBV7-8
CDR3 protein: CASSLFGRGNTEAFF
CDR3 DNA: TGTGCCAGCAGCTTATTTGGCAGGGGAAACACTGAAGCTTTCTTT

clone size: -
J gene: TRBJ1-4
D gene: -
V gene: TRBV18
CDR3 protein: CASSPWQGGNEKLFF
CDR3 DNA: TGTGCCAGCTCACCATGGCAGGGAGGGAATGAAAAACTGTTTTTT

clone size: -
J gene: TRBJ1-1
D gene: -
V gene: TRBV21-1
CDR3 protein: CASSKHRNTEAFF
CDR3 DNA: TGTGCCAGCAGCAAACACAGGAACACTGAAGCTTTCTTT

clone size: -
J gene: TRBJ2-7
D gene: TRBD2
V gene: TRBV2
CDR3 protein: CASSEDSGHPYEQYF
CDR3 DNA: TGTGCCAGCAGTGAAGATAGCGGGCACCCCTACGAGCAGTACTTC

clone size: -
J gene: TRBJ2-7
D gene: -
V gene: TRBV7-6
CDR3 protein: CASSLGRVATYEQYF
CDR3 DNA: TGTGCCAGCAGCTTAGGCAGGGTAGCTACCTACGAGCAGTACTTC

clone size: once
J gene: TRBJ2-7
D gene: -
V gene: TRBV6-5
CDR3 protein: CATTDGSYEQYF
CDR3 DNA: TGTGCCACAACCGACGGGTCCTACGAGCAGTACTTC

clone size: -
J gene: TRBJ1-2
D gene: -
V gene: TRBV9
CDR3 protein: CASSGRLSNYGYTF
CDR3 DNA: TGTGCCAGCAGCGGCAGGCTCTCTAACTATGGCTACACCTTC

clone size: -
J gene: TRBJ2-1
D gene: TRBD2
V gene: TRBV11-1
CDR3 protein: CASSLRLAGGINEQFF
CDR3 DNA: TGTGCCAGCAGCTTAAGACTAGCGGGAGGTATTAATGAGCAGTTCTTC

clone size: -
J gene: TRBJ2-7
D gene: TRBD1
V gene: TRBV10-1
CDR3 protein: CASSQDRDSYEQYF
CDR3 DNA: TGCGCCAGCAGCCAGGACAGGGACTCCTACGAGCAGTACTTC

clone size: -
J gene: TRBJ2-3
D gene: -
V gene: TRBV7-3
CDR3 protein: CASSLLITDTQYF
CDR3 DNA: TGTGCCAGCAGCTTACTTATCACAGATACGCAGTATTTT

clone size: -
J gene: TRBJ1-1
D gene: -
V gene: TRBV29-1
CDR3 protein: CSASTWTEAFF
CDR3 DNA: TGCAGCGCCAGTACGTGGACTGAAGCTTTCTTT

clone size: -
J gene: TRBJ1-5
D gene: TRBD1
V gene: TRBV28
CDR3 protein: CAGTSTGVRFNQPQHF
CDR3 DNA: TGTGCCGGCACTTCGACAGGGGTCAGGTTCAATCAGCCCCAGCATTTT

clone size: once
J gene: TRBJ2-5
D gene: -
V gene: TRBV7-2
CDR3 protein: CASSSDRQETQYF
CDR3 DNA: TGTGCCAGCAGTTCCGACAGGCAAGAGACCCAGTACTTC

clone size: once
J gene: TRBJ1-4
D gene: TRBD1
V gene: TRBV19
CDR3 protein: CASSSTDRGDPANNEKLFF
CDR3 DNA: TGTGCCAGTAGTTCTACGGACAGGGGAGATCCTGCTAATAATGAAAAACTGTTTTTT

clone size: -
J gene: TRBJ2-7
D gene: TRBD1
V gene: TRBV7-3
CDR3 protein: CASSPRGQAGDEQYF
CDR3 DNA: TGTGCCAGCAGCCCCCGAGGACAGGCAGGCGACGAGCAGTACTTC

clone size: -
J gene: TRBJ2-7
D gene: TRBD1
V gene: TRBV7-9
CDR3 protein: CASSSLGQVNYEQYF
CDR3 DNA: TGTGCCAGCAGCTCCCTGGGACAGGTTAACTACGAGCAGTACTTC

clone size: -
J gene: TRBJ2-3
D gene: -
V gene: TRBV30
CDR3 protein: CAWSVPGGRTDTQYF
CDR3 DNA: TGTGCCTGGAGTGTTCCGGGGGGCCGCACAGATACGCAGTATTTT

clone size: once
J gene: TRBJ2-1
D gene: -
V gene: TRBV19
CDR3 protein: CASSIQNEQFF
CDR3 DNA: TGTGCCAGTAGTATCCAGAATGAGCAGTTCTTC

clone size: -
J gene: TRBJ1-2
D gene: -
V gene: TRBV19
CDR3 protein: CASTGAGRYGYTF
CDR3 DNA: TGTGCCAGTACAGGTGCAGGGCGCTATGGCTACACCTTC

clone size: -
J gene: TRBJ1-4
D gene: -
V gene: TRBV2
CDR3 protein: CASRRQTTNEKLFF
CDR3 DNA: TGTGCCAGCAGAAGACAGACAACTAATGAAAAACTGTTTTTT

clone size: -
J gene: TRBJ1-5
D gene: -
V gene: TRBV7-2
CDR3 protein: CASSQYRVEQPQHF
CDR3 DNA: TGTGCCAGCAGCCAGTACAGGGTGGAGCAGCCCCAGCATTTT

clone size: -
J gene: TRBJ1-1
D gene: TRBD1
V gene: TRBV19
CDR3 protein: CASSTSTGTGAFF
CDR3 DNA: TGTGCCAGTAGTACGTCGACAGGGACGGGAGCTTTCTTT

clone size: once
J gene: TRBJ2-1
D gene: -
V gene: TRBV18
CDR3 protein: CASRRQRSYNEQFF
CDR3 DNA: TGTGCCAGCCGGCGACAGCGCTCCTACAATGAGCAGTTCTTC

clone size: -
J gene: TRBJ2-5
D gene: -
V gene: TRBV4-1
CDR3 protein: CASSQVQEGETQYF
CDR3 DNA: TGCGCCAGCAGCCAAGTTCAGGAGGGGGAGACCCAGTACTTC

clone size: -
J gene: TRBJ2-7
D gene: TRBD2
V gene: TRBV7-2
CDR3 protein: CASSLGGSKSYEQYF
CDR3 DNA: TGTGCCAGCAGCTTAGGCGGGAGTAAGTCCTACGAGCAGTACTTC

clone size: few
J gene: TRBJ1-5
D gene: TRBD1
V gene: TRBV4-1
CDR3 protein: CASSQGPGQRNQPQHF
CDR3 DNA: TGCGCCAGCAGCCAAGGACCGGGACAGCGTAATCAGCCCCAGCATTTT

clone size: -
J gene: TRBJ2-5
D gene: TRBD2
V gene: TRBV28
CDR3 protein: CASSKGLAQETQYF
CDR3 DNA: TGTGCCAGCAGTAAGGGACTAGCCCAAGAGACCCAGTACTTC

clone size: -
J gene: TRBJ2-2
D gene: TRBD1
V gene: TRBV7-6
CDR3 protein: CASRGTGTGELFF
CDR3 DNA: TGTGCCAGCAGGGGGACAGGAACGGGGGAGCTGTTTTTT

clone size: -
J gene: TRBJ2-4
D gene: TRBD2
V gene: TRBV29-1
CDR3 protein: CSAGGTSGRGGDIQYF
CDR3 DNA: TGCAGCGCCGGGGGGACTAGCGGGAGAGGCGGCGACATTCAGTACTTC

clone size: -
J gene: TRBJ2-1
D gene: TRBD1
V gene: TRBV5-1
CDR3 protein: CASSLHPGQGAYEQFF
CDR3 DNA: TGCGCCAGCAGCTTACACCCGGGACAGGGGGCCTATGAGCAGTTCTTC

clone size: -
J gene: TRBJ1-1
D gene: -
V gene: TRBV30
CDR3 protein: CAWSVAGPTEAFF
CDR3 DNA: TGTGCCTGGAGTGTCGCAGGTCCTACTGAAGCTTTCTTT

clone size: -
J gene: TRBJ1-4
D gene: -
V gene: TRBV7-2
CDR3 protein: CASSLEQGKELFF
CDR3 DNA: TGTGCCAGCAGCTTGGAACAGGGAAAAGAGCTGTTTTTT

clone size: -
J gene: TRBJ1-6
D gene: -
V gene: TRBV28
CDR3 protein: CASSLGGGNSPLHF
CDR3 DNA: TGTGCCAGCAGTTTAGGGGGGGGGAATTCACCCCTCCACTTT

clone size: -
J gene: TRBJ2-1
D gene: -
V gene: TRBV2
CDR3 protein: CASTRQAFAWSSYNEQFF
CDR3 DNA: TGTGCCAGCACGAGACAGGCTTTCGCATGGAGCTCCTACAATGAGCAGTTCTTC